The present entry profiles one TCR beta chain with its context. This clone showed up just once. Its binding antigen is unknown. The record has no base qualities; no much larger clone is one base away. CD8 naive samples were obtained by positive selection for CCR7 among CD45RO-negative cells, yielding a CD45RA+CCR7+ population from which TemRA cells were excluded. The donors were healthy, HIV-negative adults who had no recently reported acute infections or vaccinations. Only Caucasian adults living in Nashville, Tennessee, USA were represented among the donors. Blood was collected by leukapheresis, and PBMCs were isolated by Ficoll-Histopaque density gradient centrifugation and then cryopreserved in liquid nitrogen vapor phase. Analytical flow cytometry was used to check the purity and quantity of every magnetically sorted T cell population. Each sorted fraction had its genomic DNA isolated and then quantified by UV absorbance on a Nanodrop 2000c.

These data come from a study of shared clonotypes between healthy human individuals (dated by TCRdb to about 2020). Context from the whole study: A couple of women and a few men aged 18 to 49 years were included in the cohort. For each donor, three plates each were used for CD4 naive and CD4 memory, two plates were used for CD8 naive, and one plate was used for CD8 memory. The study deeply sequenced blood TCR repertoires of about 5 healthy adults to estimate repertoire size and the extent of clonotype sharing between individuals. Different laboratories and diverse techniques were used to prepare libraries and sequence TCR repertoires, to increase sequencing depth and limit assay-specific biases. Between about 0.94 and 8.9 billion PBMCs per donor were obtained by leukapheresis. Overall study results and their limits: Pairwise subsampling led to the expectation that sequencing depth would affect the degree of clonotype sharing among donors. Even with the large sequencing depth, rarefaction of the sorted-subset datasets indicated that sequencing was incomplete. Clonotypes shared by all four sorted-subset donors showed higher generation probabilities than non-shared clonotypes. Sampling was limited to blood, and TCR repertoires in tissue likely differ from TCR repertoires in blood. The small number of donors limited the genetic and exposure-history diversity represented. When four donors were compared, the shared fraction of clonotypes was about 5.4% for naive CD4, less than 4% for naive CD8, 2.3% for memory CD4, and 0.4% for memory CD8. Naive subsets generally had larger estimated clonotype richness than memory subsets did.

TCR CDR3 regions were amplified from genomic DNA by multiplex PCR using the deep immunoSEQ assay. For each cell subset, the extracted genomic DNA was distributed evenly across all wells of several immunoSEQ 96-well plates, and each plate served as one replicate. For sorted subsets, around 200 ng genomic DNA, equal to tens of thousands of T cell genomes, was loaded into each replicate PCR. Purified libraries were measured with a Qubit 3.0 fluorometer, size-checked on a Bioanalyzer 2100, and measured again with the KAPA Library Quantification kit. Each immunoSEQ 96-well plate was sequenced on its own single-read 150-cycle Illumina NextSeq 550 flow cell. Per the authors' processing: Because the immunoSEQ output held only junctional sequences and lacked quality scores, the filtering could not match the filtering applied to full-length reads. To assign V/J genes and CDR3, sequences were annotated against IMGT germline references using PyIR, a Python wrapper for IgBLAST v1.9. Reads with weak V/J assignments (E-value above 1e-6), missing CDR3, stop codons, out-of-frame junctions, or ambiguous translated residues were removed. V3J clonotypes were defined as sequences sharing an identical inferred V gene, J gene, and CDR3 amino acid sequence. To compute the percentage overlap between repertoires, the number of shared unique clonotypes was divided by the size of the smaller repertoire. Three approaches were used to assess repertoire richness: RTK rarefaction, the Chao1 estimator, and Recon v2.1 estimates of unobserved clonotypes. For all TCRbeta clonotypes obtained by the gDNA method from several donors, generation probabilities were computed with OLGA. The clones in this table, taken by TCRdb from immuneACCESS, are in-frame only. Not every clone is retained; where verified, under half of the shortfall comes from an unresolved V gene, and the cause of the rest is unknown. The V and J calls and clone size are taken from that table; D and trimming were inferred from the DNA. The sample table shows millions of clones, and about 95% are seen once. The ten largest make up 0.85% to 1.2% of the sample.

CDR1 is given as SGHNT and CDR2 as YYREEE, both from the germline V gene (reference sequence). The CDR3 runs 15 amino acids, cysteine and phenylalanine included. Of all the DNA, just the CDR3 is kept, 45 bases in frame from base 1. Ends trimmed: V by 4 bases, J by 7 bases; bases unmatched to a gene: 11. Specimen: naive CD8+ T cells sorted from blood. The meaning of the sample's cell subset or site label: CD45RA+CCR7+. The receptor comes from a man aged 18 to 30 in good health. This chain joins TRBV5-4 to TRBJ1-2; a stretch of 9 junction bases matches TRBD1. The CDR3 protein is CASSQPDRGYGGYTF. The bases are TGTGCCAGCAGCCAGCCGGACAGGGGTTATGGTGGCTACACCTTC.